This T cell receptor (beta chain) is from a study of blood T cell repertoires in COVID-19. About the research overall: Acute and convalescent COVID-19 samples came from the United States, Italy and Spain.

The table came from immunoSEQ multiplex PCR; TCRdb's copy has only in-frame clones and leaves some out. The sample lists some 290,000 clones, 85% to 90% seen once, with 2.5% to 3.5% in the top ten. Those enrolled in Seattle joined during active infection and were followed longitudinally afterward. The sequence was obtained from a woman in her 30s with COVID-19, enrolled during active disease. Sequenced material: peripheral blood.

CDR3 protein: CASSLSPGLAAGNEQFF. The CDR3 DNA reads TGTGCCAGCAGCTTAAGCCCGGGACTCGCGGCTGGCAATGAGCAGTTCTTC. The V and J genes are TRBV7-3 and TRBJ2-1; D may be TRBD2 (6 bases). CDR3 length: 17 residues. Trimming removed 1 base from V and 6 bases from J, with 19 bases in between. Germline V lookup: CDR1 SGHTA, CDR2 FQGTGA.